This passage covers 21 T cell receptor beta chains from one sample sequenced in a study of neurological immune-mediated disorders. Time point defined: longitudinal time-point 1 (baseline). In TCRdb, the 5' RACE reads were re-called with MiXCR into one record per CDR3 protein. The data contain some 60,000 distinct CDR3 sequences, roughly 10% of them singletons. Material: PBMCs. All receptors come from a male donor with HTLV-1-associated myelopathy (HAM/TSP).

This clonotype was recorded many times. This chain joins TRBV20-1 and TRBJ2-4; TRBD1 agrees at 7 bases. CDR1 and CDR2 from the germline V gene are DFQATT and SNEGSKA (reference sequence). The length of the CDR3 is 13 residues. Germline trimming cut 5 bases from V and 7 bases from J; bases unmatched to any gene: 8. CDR3 DNA: TGCAGTGCTCCTACGACAGGGACCAACATTCAGTACTTC. This codes for CSAPTTGTNIQYF.

This clonotype was found many times. The chain couples TRBV7-9 to TRBJ2-5; the D is unclear. V was clipped by 2 bases and J by 2 bases, with 3 bases between them. The CDR3 extends over 12 amino acids. The germline gives CDR1 SEHNR, CDR2 FQNEAQ (reference sequence). CDR3 in DNA: TGTGCCAGCAGCTTACTGCAAGAGACCCAGTACTTC. Residues: CASSLLQETQYF. Full variable domain (rest looked up from reference TRBV7-9 and TRBJ2-5): DTGVSQNPRHKITKRGQNVTFRCDPISEHNRLYWYRQTLGQGPEFLTYFQNEAQLEKSRLLSDRFSAERPKGSFSTLEIQRTEQGDSAMYLCASSLLQETQYFGPGTRLLVL.

Many counts were recorded for this clonotype. The chain links TRBV27 to TRBJ2-2; weak D call: TRBD2 (6 bases). Germline lookup yields CDR1 MNHEY and CDR2 SMNVEV (reference sequence). This CDR3 region has 16 residues. V dropped 2 bases and J dropped 4 bases, with 14 bases sitting between them. CDR3 nucleotide sequence: TGTGCCAGCAGTTTACTGCGGGGTGTTGTCACCGGGGAGCTGTTTTTT. Translation: CASSLLRGVVTGELFF.

This clonotype was seen only a few times. The chain recombines TRBV4-2 with TRBJ2-1; 14 bases are a match to TRBD2. J gave up 10 bases and V 7 bases, and 6 bases lay outside the gene matches. CDR1 LGHNA and CDR2 YNFKEQ come from the germline V gene. This CDR3 spans 14 amino acids. CDR3 sequence reads: CASTRLAGGREQFF. In DNA form, the CDR3 reads TGTGCCAGCACCCGACTAGCGGGGGGGCGGGAGCAGTTCTTC.

This clonotype was recorded at least ten times. The genes are TRBV28 and TRBJ2-1; 10 nucleotides align to TRBD2. The germline V gene encodes CDR1 MDHEN and CDR2 SYDVKM. V lost 9 bases to trimming and J lost 5 bases; unmatched junction nucleotides: 13. CDR3 length equals 16 residues. The CDR3 nucleotides are TGTGCCAGTCGAATCACGGGGCTAGCGGGGGACAATGAGCAGTTCTTC. Encoded protein: CASRITGLAGDNEQFF.

This clonotype was detected ten times or more. This sequence joins TRBV14 and TRBJ1-5, with 8 bases matching TRBD1. The germline gives CDR1 SGHDN, CDR2 FVKESK. The J segment lost 0 bases and the V segment lost 4 bases, leaving 8 bases of the junction unmatched. This CDR3 comprises 17 residues. The CDR3 loop is CASSRSGQGYSNQPQHF. The CDR3 DNA sequence: TGTGCCAGCAGCCGATCCGGACAGGGATATAGCAATCAGCCCCAGCATTTT.

This clonotype rates as medium-sized. The genes are TRBV24-1 and TRBJ2-3; 7 bases are a match to TRBD1. The trim removed 3 bases at V and 4 bases at J, leaving 3 bases unmatched. Germline V gene sequence: CDR1 KGHDR, CDR2 SFDVKD. This CDR3 is 14 amino acids long. CDR3 loop: CATSDLTGADTQYF. The CDR3 DNA reads TGTGCCACCAGTGATCTCACAGGGGCAGATACGCAGTATTTT.

This clonotype was counted many times. The V gene is TRBV3-1, the J gene TRBJ1-2; weak D call: TRBD1 (6 bases). This CDR3 is built from 13 residues. Germline assignment: CDR1 LGHDT and CDR2 YNNKEL (reference sequence). V dropped 2 bases and J dropped 4 bases, with 8 bases sitting between them. CDR3 coding DNA: TGTGCCAGCAGCCAACAGGGGTCCTATGGCTACACCTTC. It codes for CASSQQGSYGYTF.

At least ten counts were recorded for this clonotype. This chain connects TRBV18 to TRBJ1-1, with 7 bases fitting TRBD1. Germline values: CDR1 KGHSH, CDR2 LQKENI. Trimming at V came to 1 base and at J to 5 bases, leaving 4 bases not matched to a gene. The CDR3 length is 14 residues. The CDR3 DNA reads TGTGCCAGCTCACCACAGCAGGGGGGTACTGAAGCTTTCTTT. It translates to CASSPQQGGTEAFF. The variable domain in full, with the rest retrieved from reference TRBV18 and TRBJ1-1, is NAGVMQNPRHLVRRRGQEARLRCSPMKGHSHVYWYRQLPEEGLKFMVYLQKENIIDESGMPKERFSAEFPKEGPSILRIQQVVRGDSAAYFCASSPQQGGTEAFFGQGTRLTVV.

Many counts were recorded for this clonotype. The V gene is TRBV20-1, the J gene TRBJ2-7; 7 bases agree with TRBD1. The CDR3 is made up of 13 amino acids. Trimming cost V 6 bases and J 0 bases; bases outside gene matches: 5. CDR1 DFQATT and CDR2 SNEGSKA come from the germline V gene (reference sequence). In DNA form, the CDR3 reads TGCAGTGCCGGGACAGACCGCTCCTACGAGCAGTACTTC. Translated: CSAGTDRSYEQYF.

This clonotype was counted at least ten times. The V gene is TRBV5-6, the J gene TRBJ2-1, with a weak D call TRBD1 (5 bases). Germline V gene lookup returns CDR1 SGHDT and CDR2 YYEEEE. The CDR3 is 13 amino acids. V was cut by 2 bases and J by 8 bases, with 11 bases left in between. The CDR3 DNA reads as TGTGCCAGCAGCTTTGGCTCAGGGCATGAGCAGTTCTTC. Protein: CASSFGSGHEQFF. The whole variable domain, remainder taken from reference TRBV5-6 and TRBJ2-1, is DAGVTQSPTHLIKTRGQQVTLRCSPKSGHDTVSWYQQALGQGPQFIFQYYEEEERQRGNFPDRFSGHQFPNYSSELNVNALLLGDSALYLCASSFGSGHEQFFGPGTRLTVL.

This clonotype appeared many times. The chain uses TRBV12-3 or TRBV12-4 and TRBJ2-3; tentative D call: TRBD2 (5 bases). This CDR3 has 15 amino acids. The V and J ends lost 6 bases and 2 bases respectively, with 15 bases between them. CDR3 residues: CASREPRVITDTQYF. The DNA for the CDR3 is TGTGCCAGCAGGGAACCGAGGGTAATCACAGATACGCAGTATTTT.

This clonotype was seen ten or more times. J is TRBJ2-5 and V is TRBV19; D may be TRBD1 (6 bases). The CDR3 length is 12 residues. Trimming shortened V by 9 bases and J by 4 bases, and 12 bases separated the two germline ends. CDR1 and CDR2 (germline): LNHDA, SQIVND (reference sequence). The CDR3 region is CASRGSGETQYF. The CDR3 nucleotides read TGTGCCAGCAGGGGTAGTGGAGAGACCCAGTACTTC. The variable domain in full, completed from reference TRBV19 and TRBJ2-5, reads DGGITQSPKYLFRKEGQNVTLSCEQNLNHDAMYWYRQDPGQGLRLIYYSQIVNDFQKGDIAEGYSVSREKKESFPLTVTSAQKNPTAFYLCASRGSGETQYFGPGTRLLVL.

The chain joins TRBV14 to TRBJ2-1; D ambiguous. Trimming took off 4 bases at V and 2 bases at J, with 12 bases between the two ends. This CDR3 spans 15 amino acids. CDR1 SGHDN and CDR2 FVKESK come from the germline V gene. CDR3 protein: CASSPLERTYNEQFF. Written as DNA, the CDR3 is TGTGCCAGCAGCCCCCTAGAACGGACCTACAATGAGCAGTTCTTC.

This clonotype has ten or more counts. The gene calls are TRBV7-2 and TRBJ2-7; the match to TRBD1 covers 9 bases. CDR1 is SGHTA, CDR2 FQGNSA, per germline. CDR3 length equals 15 residues. V shed 2 bases, J shed 1 base, and the junction held 3 bases outside the gene matches. CDR3 nucleotides: TGTGCCAGCAGCTTAAGGGACAGGGTGTCCTACGAGCAGTACTTC. It is translated as CASSLRDRVSYEQYF.

This clonotype was detected ten times or more. The chain links TRBV4-3 to TRBJ2-2; D unresolved. CDR3 size: 14 residues. Trimming removed 0 bases from V and 6 bases from J, with 8 bases in between. CDR1 and CDR2 from the germline V gene are LGHNA and YSLEER. The CDR3 reads CASSQDLWAGELFF. The CDR3, as DNA: TGCGCCAGCAGCCAAGATCTATGGGCCGGGGAGCTGTTTTTT.

This clonotype has at least ten counts. V gene TRBV12-3 or TRBV12-4 combines with J gene TRBJ1-2; D not certain. Trimming pared 3 bases from V and 10 bases from J, leaving 15 bases between. The CDR3 totals 13 residues. The CDR3 spells CASSFMAGGDYTF. The DNA for the CDR3 is TGTGCCAGCAGTTTTATGGCCGGCGGGGACTACACCTTC.

The sample holds many counts of this clonotype. The chain recombines TRBV10-2 with TRBJ2-7; D is ambiguous. Trimming pared 6 bases from V and 2 bases from J, leaving 11 bases between. Per the germline V gene, CDR1 is WSHSY and CDR2 is SAAADI. This CDR3 has 13 amino acids. DNA of the CDR3: TGCGCCAGCAGGATTGGGCCCGCCTACGAGCAGTACTTC. Its protein is CASRIGPAYEQYF.

A note on this clonotype: A much larger clone differs by one base, so this may be a read error. The chain links TRBV29-1 to TRBJ1-1; D possibly corresponds to TRBD1 (5 bases). V was clipped by 6 bases and J by 4 bases, with 15 bases between them. This CDR3 spans 13 amino acids. The germline gives CDR1 SQVTM, CDR2 ANQGSEA. The CDR3 DNA sequence: TGCAGCGTAGCCTTCAGGGCGGGCACTGAAGCTTTCTTT. It is translated as CSVAFRAGTEAFF.

The chain has TRBV5-1 and TRBJ1-1; D gene ambiguous. The CDR3 consists of 14 residues. The germline gives CDR1 SGHRS, CDR2 YFSETQ. V was trimmed by 0 bases and J by 4 bases, leaving 10 bases between them. The CDR3 coding sequence is TGCGCCAGCAGCTTGGATCAGTTGGGCACTGAAGCTTTCTTT. It translates to CASSLDQLGTEAFF. The variable domain in full, with the rest retrieved from reference TRBV5-1 and TRBJ1-1, is KAGVTQTPRYLIKTRGQQVTLSCSPISGHRSVSWYQQTPGQGLQFLFEYFSETQRNKGNFPGRFSGRQFSNSRSEMNVSTLELGDSALYLCASSLDQLGTEAFFGQGTRLTVV.

V and J are TRBV5-1 and TRBJ1-1; no clear D. Germline-derived CDR1 and CDR2 are SGHRS and YFSETQ. Trimming cost V 0 bases and J 6 bases, with 12 bases left between them. The CDR3 length is 14 residues. In DNA, the CDR3 is TGCGCCAGCAGCTTGGGGTTCAGGAGTCCTGAAGCTTTCTTT. It yields the protein CASSLGFRSPEAFF.